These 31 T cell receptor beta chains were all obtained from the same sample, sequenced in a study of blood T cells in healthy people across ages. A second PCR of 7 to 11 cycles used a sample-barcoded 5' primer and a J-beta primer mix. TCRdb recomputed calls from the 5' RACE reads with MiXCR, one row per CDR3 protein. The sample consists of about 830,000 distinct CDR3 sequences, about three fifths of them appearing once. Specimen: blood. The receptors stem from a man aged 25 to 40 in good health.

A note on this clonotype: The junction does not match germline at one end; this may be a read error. CDR3 in amino acids: CGVVAVRTLAKNIQYF. The CDR3 coding sequence is TGCGGCGTTGTTGCCGTGCGGACCCTAGCCAAAAACATTCAGTACTTC. V gene TRBV29-1 combines with J gene TRBJ2-4; D is uncertain. The CDR3 is 16 amino acids. Germline CDR1 and CDR2: SQVTM and ANQGSEA.

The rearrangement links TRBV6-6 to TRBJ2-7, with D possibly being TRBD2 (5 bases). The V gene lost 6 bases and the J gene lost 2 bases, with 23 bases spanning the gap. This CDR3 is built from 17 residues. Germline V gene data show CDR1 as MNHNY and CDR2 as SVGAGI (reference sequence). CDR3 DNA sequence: TGTGCCAGCAGCCTCGGGCTAGCCCTCTACTCGGCCTACGAGCAGTACTTC. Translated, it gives CASSLGLALYSAYEQYF.

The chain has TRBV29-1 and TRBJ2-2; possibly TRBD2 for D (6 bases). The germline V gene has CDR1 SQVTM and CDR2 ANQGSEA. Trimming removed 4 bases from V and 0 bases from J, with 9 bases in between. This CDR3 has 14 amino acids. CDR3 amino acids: CSVGGRTNTGELFF. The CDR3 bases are TGCAGCGTTGGGGGGAGGACGAACACCGGGGAGCTGTTTTTT.

This chain's CDR3 is CASSHRQGAPYEQYF. For the CDR3, the DNA is TGCGCCAGCAGCCATAGACAGGGGGCTCCCTACGAGCAGTACTTC. This chain joins TRBV4-3 and TRBJ2-7, with 10 bases that match TRBD1. Germline CDR1 LGHNA, CDR2 YSLEER. The trim removed 3 bases at V and 2 bases at J, leaving 4 bases unmatched. This CDR3 comprises 15 residues.

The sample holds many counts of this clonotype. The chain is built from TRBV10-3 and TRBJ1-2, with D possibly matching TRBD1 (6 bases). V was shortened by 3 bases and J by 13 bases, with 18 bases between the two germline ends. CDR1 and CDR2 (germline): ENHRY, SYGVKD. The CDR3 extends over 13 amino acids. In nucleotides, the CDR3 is TGTGCCATCAGTGACCCCAAACAGGGCACGCGCACCTTC. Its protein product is CAISDPKQGTRTF.

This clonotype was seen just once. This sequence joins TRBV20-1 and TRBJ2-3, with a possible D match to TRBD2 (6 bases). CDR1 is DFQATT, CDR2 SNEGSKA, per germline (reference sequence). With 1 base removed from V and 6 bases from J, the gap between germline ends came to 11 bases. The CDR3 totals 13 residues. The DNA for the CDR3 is TGCAGTGCTAGAGTAGTAGCGGCCGATACGCAGTATTTT. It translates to CSARVVAADTQYF.

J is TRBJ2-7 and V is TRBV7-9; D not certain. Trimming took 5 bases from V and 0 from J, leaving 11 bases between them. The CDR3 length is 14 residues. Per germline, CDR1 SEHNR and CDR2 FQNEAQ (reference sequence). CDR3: CASSTTMSSYEQYF. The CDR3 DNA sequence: TGTGCCAGCAGCACGACGATGTCCTCCTACGAGCAGTACTTC.

CDR3 sequence reads: CASSKQSEAFF. DNA for the CDR3: TGTGCCAGCAGCAAGCAGAGTGAAGCTTTCTTT. This rearrangement joins TRBV7-9 to TRBJ1-1; D is unclear. Germline CDR1 SEHNR, CDR2 FQNEAQ (reference sequence). CDR3 length equals 11 residues. Trimming shortened V by 5 bases and J by 7 bases, and 8 bases separated the two germline ends. Complete variable domain (other parts from reference TRBV7-9 and TRBJ1-1): DTGVSQNPRHKITKRGQNVTFRCDPISEHNRLYWYRQTLGQGPEFLTYFQNEAQLEKSRLLSDRFSAERPKGSFSTLEIQRTEQGDSAMYLCASSKQSEAFFGQGTRLTVV.

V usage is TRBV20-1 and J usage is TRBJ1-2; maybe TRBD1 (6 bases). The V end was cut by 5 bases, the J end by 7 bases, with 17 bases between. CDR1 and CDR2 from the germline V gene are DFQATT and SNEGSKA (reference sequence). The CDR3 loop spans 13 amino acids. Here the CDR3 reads CSAYGLGGGGYTF. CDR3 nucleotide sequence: TGCAGTGCTTATGGCCTTGGGGGCGGTGGCTACACCTTC.

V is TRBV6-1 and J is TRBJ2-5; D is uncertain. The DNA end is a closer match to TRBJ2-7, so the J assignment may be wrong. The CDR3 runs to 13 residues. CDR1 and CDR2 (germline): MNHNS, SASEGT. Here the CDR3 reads CASSERVGYEQYF. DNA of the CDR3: TGTGCCAGCAGTGAAAGGGTGGGCTACGAGCAGTACTTC.

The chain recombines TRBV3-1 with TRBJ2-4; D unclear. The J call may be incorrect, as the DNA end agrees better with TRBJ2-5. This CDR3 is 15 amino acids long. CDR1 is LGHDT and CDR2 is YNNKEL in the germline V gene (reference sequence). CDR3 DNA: TGTGCCAGCAGCCAATCGTGGGGTATTTCCGAGACCCAGTACTTC. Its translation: CASSQSWGISETQYF.

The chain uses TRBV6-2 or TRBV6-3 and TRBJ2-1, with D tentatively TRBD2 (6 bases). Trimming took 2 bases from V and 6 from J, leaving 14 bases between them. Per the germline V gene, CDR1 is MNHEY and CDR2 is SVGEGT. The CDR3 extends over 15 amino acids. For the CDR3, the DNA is TGTGCCAGCAGTTACATCGGGGGAGCGTCCAATGAGCAGTTCTTC. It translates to CASSYIGGASNEQFF.

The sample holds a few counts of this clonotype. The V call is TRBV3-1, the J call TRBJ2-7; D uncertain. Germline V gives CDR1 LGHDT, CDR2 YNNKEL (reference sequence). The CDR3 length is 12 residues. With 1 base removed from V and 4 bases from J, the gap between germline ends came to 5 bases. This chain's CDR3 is CASSQADYEQYF. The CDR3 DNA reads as TGTGCCAGCAGCCAAGCAGATTACGAGCAGTACTTC.

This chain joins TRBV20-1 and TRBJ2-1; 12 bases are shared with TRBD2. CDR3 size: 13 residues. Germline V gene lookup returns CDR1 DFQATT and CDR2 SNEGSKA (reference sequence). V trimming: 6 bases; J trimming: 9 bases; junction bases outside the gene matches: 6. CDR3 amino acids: CSAPLAGGVEQFF. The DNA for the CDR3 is TGCAGTGCGCCTCTAGCGGGAGGGGTTGAGCAGTTCTTC.

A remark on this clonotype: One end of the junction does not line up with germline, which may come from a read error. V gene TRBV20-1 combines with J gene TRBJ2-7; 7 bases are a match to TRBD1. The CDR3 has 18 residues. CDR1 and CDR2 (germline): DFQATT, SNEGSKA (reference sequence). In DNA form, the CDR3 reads TGCAGTGCTGGAGATGGTCGGGACAGCTGGGGGTTCTCCTACGAGCAGTACTTC. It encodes CSAGDGRDSWGFSYEQYF.

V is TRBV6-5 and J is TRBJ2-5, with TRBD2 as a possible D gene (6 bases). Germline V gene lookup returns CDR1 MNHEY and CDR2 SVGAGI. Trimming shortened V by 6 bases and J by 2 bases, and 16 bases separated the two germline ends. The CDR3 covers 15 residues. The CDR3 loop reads CASRSRLVRQETQYF. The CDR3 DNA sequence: TGTGCCAGCAGGTCCCGACTAGTGAGGCAAGAGACCCAGTACTTC.

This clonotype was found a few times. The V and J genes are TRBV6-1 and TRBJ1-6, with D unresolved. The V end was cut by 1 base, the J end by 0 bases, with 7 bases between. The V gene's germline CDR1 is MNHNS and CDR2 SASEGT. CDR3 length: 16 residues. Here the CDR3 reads CASSEEFYSYNSPLHF. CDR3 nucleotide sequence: TGTGCCAGCAGTGAAGAATTTTACTCCTATAATTCACCCCTCCACTTT.

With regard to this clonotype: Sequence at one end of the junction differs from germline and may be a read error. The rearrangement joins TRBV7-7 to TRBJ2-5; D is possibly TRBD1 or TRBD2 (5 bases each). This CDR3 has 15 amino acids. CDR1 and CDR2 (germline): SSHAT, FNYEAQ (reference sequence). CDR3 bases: TGTGCTAGCAGCTTGGGGACGACTGGGCGGGAGACCCAGTACTTC. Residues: CASSLGTTGRETQYF.

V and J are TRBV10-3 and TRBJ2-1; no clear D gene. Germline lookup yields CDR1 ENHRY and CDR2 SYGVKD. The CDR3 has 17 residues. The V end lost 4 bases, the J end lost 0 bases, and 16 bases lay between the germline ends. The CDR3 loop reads CAISVDPPGSSYNEQFF. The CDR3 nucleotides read TGTGCCATCAGTGTCGACCCGCCCGGCAGCTCCTACAATGAGCAGTTCTTC.

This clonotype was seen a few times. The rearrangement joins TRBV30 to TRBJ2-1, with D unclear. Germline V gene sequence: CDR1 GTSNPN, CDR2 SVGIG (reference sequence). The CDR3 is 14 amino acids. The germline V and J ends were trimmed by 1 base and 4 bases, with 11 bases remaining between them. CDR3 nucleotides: TGTGCCTGGAGTGCAGGTGGGCCTTACAATGAGCAGTTCTTC. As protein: CAWSAGGPYNEQFF.

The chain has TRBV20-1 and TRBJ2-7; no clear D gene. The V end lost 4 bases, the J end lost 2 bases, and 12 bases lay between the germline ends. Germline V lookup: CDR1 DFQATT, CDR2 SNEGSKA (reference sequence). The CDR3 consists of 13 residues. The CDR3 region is CSAIGPVPYEQYF. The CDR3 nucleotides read TGCAGTGCTATAGGGCCAGTCCCCTACGAGCAGTACTTC.

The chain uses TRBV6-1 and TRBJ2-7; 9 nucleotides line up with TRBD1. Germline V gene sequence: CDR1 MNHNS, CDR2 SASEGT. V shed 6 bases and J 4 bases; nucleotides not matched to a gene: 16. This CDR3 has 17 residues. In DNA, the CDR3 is TGTGCCAGCAGCAAACGGCCCACCGGGACAGGGTTTTACGAGCAGTACTTC. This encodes CASSKRPTGTGFYEQYF.

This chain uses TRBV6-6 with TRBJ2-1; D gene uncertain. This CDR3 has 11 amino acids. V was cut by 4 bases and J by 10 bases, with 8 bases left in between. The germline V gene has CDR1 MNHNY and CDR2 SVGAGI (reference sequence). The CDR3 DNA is TGTGCCAGCAGTTGGATCGGGGAGCAGTTCTTC. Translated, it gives CASSWIGEQFF.

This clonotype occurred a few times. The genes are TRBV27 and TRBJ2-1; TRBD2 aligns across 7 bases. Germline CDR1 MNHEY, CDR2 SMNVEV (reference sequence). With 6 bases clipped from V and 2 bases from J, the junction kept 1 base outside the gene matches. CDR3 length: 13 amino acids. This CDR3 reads CASRGGPYNEQFF. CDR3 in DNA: TGTGCCAGCAGGGGAGGGCCCTACAATGAGCAGTTCTTC.

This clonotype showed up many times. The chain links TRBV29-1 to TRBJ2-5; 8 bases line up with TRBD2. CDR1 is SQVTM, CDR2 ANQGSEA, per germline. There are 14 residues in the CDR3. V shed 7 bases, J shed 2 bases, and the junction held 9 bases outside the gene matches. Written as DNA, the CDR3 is TGCAGCGGCCTCGGGGGGGCCTTTCAAGAGACCCAGTACTTC. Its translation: CSGLGGAFQETQYF.

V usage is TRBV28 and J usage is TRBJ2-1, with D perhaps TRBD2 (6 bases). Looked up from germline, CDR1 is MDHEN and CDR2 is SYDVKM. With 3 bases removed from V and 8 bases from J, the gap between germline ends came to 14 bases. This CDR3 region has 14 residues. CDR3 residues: CASSLGPSVDEQFF. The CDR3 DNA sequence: TGTGCCAGCAGTTTGGGCCCTAGCGTTGATGAGCAGTTCTTC.

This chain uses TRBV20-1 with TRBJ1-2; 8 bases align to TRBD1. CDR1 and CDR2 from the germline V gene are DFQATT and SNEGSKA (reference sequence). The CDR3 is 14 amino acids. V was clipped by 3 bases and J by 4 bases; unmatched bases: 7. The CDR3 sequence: CSASPDRDPYGYTF. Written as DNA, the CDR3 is TGCAGTGCTAGTCCGGACAGGGATCCCTATGGCTACACCTTC.

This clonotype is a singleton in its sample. The CDR3 sequence: CASSYDRNNQPQHF. CDR3 in DNA: TGTGCCAGCAGTTATGACAGGAACAATCAGCCCCAGCATTTT. The chain uses TRBV6-5 and TRBJ1-5; possibly TRBD1 for D (6 bases). Germline V gene sequence: CDR1 MNHEY, CDR2 SVGAGI. Trimming left V 3 bases short and J 3 bases short, with 9 bases between. The length of the CDR3 is 14 residues.

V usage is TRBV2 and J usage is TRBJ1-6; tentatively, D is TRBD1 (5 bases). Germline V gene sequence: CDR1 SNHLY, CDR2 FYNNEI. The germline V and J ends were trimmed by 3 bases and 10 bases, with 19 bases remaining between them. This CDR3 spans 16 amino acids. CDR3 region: CASSEAGLIVYSPLHF. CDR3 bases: TGTGCCAGCAGTGAGGCAGGGTTGATCGTCTACTCACCCCTCCACTTT.

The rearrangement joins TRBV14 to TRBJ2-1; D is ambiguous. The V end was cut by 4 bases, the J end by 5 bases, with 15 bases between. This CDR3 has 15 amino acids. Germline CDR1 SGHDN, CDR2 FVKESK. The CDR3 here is CASSPYVTPDNEQFF. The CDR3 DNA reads TGTGCCAGCAGCCCCTACGTTACACCAGACAATGAGCAGTTCTTC.

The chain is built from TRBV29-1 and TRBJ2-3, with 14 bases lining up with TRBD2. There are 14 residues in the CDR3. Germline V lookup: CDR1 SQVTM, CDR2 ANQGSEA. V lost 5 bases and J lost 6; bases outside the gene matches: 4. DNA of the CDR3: TGCAGCGTTTGGGGGACTAGCGGGAGTGATACGCAGTATTTT. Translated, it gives CSVWGTSGSDTQYF.